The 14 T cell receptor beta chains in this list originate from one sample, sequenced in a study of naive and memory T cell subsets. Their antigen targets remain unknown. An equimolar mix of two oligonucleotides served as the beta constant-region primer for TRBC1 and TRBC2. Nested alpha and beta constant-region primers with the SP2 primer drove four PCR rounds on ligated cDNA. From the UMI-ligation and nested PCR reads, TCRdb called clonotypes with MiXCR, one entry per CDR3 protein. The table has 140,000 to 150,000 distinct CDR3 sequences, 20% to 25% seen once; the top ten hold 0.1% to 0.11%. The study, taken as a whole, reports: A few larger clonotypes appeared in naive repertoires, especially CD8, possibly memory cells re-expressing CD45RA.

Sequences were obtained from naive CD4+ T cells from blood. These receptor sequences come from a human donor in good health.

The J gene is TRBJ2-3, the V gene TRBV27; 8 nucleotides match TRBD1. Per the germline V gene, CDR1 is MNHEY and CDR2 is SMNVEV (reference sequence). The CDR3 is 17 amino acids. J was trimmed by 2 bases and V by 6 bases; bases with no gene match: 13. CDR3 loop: CASRRRSGTGYTDTQYF. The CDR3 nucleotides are TGTGCCAGCAGACGACGCTCCGGGACAGGTTACACAGATACGCAGTATTTT.

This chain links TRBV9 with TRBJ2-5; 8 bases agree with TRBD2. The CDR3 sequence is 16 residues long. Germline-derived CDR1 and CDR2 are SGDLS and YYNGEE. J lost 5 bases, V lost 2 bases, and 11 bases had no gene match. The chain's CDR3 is CASSVNSGTALETQYF. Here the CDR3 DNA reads TGTGCCAGCAGCGTCAATAGCGGGACGGCGTTGGAGACCCAGTACTTC.

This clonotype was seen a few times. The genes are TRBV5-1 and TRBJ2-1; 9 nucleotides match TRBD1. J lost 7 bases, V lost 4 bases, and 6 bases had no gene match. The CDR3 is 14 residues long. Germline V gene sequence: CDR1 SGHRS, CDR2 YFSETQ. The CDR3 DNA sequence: TGCGCCAGCAGCCACGGACAGGGGCAGAATGAGCAGTTCTTC. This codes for CASSHGQGQNEQFF.

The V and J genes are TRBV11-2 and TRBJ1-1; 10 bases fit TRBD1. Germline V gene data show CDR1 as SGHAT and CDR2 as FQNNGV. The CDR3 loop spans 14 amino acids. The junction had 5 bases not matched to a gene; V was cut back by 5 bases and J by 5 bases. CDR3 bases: TGTGCCAGCAGCCGGGGGACAGGGGATACTGAAGCTTTCTTT. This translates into CASSRGTGDTEAFF.

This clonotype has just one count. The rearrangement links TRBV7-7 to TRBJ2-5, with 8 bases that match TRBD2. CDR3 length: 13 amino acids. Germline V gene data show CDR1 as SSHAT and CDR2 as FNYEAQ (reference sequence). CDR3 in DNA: TGTGCTATTAGGGGAGCGGGAGAAGAGACCCAGTACTTC. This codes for CAIRGAGEETQYF.

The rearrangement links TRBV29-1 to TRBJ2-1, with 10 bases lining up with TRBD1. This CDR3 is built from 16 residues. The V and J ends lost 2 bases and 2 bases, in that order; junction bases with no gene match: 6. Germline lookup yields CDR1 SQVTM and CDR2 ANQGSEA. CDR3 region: CSVEFPTGGTYNEQFF. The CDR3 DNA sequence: TGCAGCGTTGAATTCCCGACAGGGGGCACCTACAATGAGCAGTTCTTC.

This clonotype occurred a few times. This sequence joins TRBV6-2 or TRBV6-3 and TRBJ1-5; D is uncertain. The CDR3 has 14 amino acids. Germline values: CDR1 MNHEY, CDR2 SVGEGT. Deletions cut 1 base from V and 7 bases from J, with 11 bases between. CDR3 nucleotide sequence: TGTGCCAGCAGTTACTTAGAGGGATGGCAGCCCCAGCATTTT. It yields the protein CASSYLEGWQPQHF.

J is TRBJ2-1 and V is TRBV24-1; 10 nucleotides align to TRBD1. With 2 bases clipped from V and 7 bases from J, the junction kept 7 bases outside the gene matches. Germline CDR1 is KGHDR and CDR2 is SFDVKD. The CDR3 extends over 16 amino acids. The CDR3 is CATSDWGTGARNEQFF. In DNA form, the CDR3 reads TGTGCCACCAGTGATTGGGGGACAGGGGCGAGGAATGAGCAGTTCTTC.

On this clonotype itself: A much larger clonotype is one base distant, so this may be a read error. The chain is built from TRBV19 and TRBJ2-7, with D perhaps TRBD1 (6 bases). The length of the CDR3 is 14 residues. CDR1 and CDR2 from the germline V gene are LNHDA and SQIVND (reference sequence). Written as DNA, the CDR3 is TGTGCCGGTAGACCTCGGGACACGTCCTACGAGCAGTACTTC. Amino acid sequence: CAGRPRDTSYEQYF.

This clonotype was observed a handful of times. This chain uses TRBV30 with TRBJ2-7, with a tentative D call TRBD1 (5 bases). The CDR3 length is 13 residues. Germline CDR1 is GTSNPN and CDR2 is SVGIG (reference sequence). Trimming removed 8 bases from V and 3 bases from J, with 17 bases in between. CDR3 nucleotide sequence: TGTGCCGGGAAAGACAGTAATTTCTACGAGCAGTACTTC. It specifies CAGKDSNFYEQYF.

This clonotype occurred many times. The CDR3, as DNA: TGCAGTGCTAGAGATCTCCTAGCGGGCTCCTACGAGCAGTACTTC. The encoded protein is CSARDLLAGSYEQYF. The chain recombines TRBV20-1 with TRBJ2-7; 8 bases map to TRBD2. The CDR3 length is 15 residues. Germline loops: CDR1 DFQATT, CDR2 SNEGSKA (reference sequence). V was pared by 0 bases and J by 0 bases, with 4 bases of the junction left unmatched.

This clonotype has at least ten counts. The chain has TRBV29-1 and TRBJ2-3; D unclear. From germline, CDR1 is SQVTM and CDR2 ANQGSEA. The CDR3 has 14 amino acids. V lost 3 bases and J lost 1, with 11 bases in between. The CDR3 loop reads CSVERVYRTDTQYF. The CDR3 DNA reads TGCAGCGTTGAGAGAGTGTACCGCACAGATACGCAGTATTTT.

CDR3 DNA sequence: TGTGCCAGCAGCCAAGCTCAATACAATGAGCAGTTCTTC. It codes for CASSQAQYNEQFF. The rearrangement links TRBV3-1 to TRBJ2-1; D is unresolved. The CDR3 contains 13 residues. Germline CDR1 reads LGHDT; CDR2 reads YNNKEL (reference sequence). The V end was cut by 1 base, the J end by 4 bases, with 5 bases between.

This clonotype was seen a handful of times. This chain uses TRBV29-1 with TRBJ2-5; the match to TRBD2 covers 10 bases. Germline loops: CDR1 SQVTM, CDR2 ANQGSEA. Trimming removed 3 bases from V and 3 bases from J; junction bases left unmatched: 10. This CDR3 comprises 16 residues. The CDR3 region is CSVEFFLAGDEETQYF. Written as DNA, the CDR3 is TGCAGCGTTGAGTTCTTCCTAGCGGGAGATGAAGAGACCCAGTACTTC.